Detailed here is one TCR beta chain. This entry belongs to a study of T-cell reconstitution after alpha-beta-depleted transplantation in children. The CDR3 has 13 residues. The V and J ends lost 5 bases and 5 bases respectively, with 11 bases between them. Looked up from germline, CDR1 is SGHTA and CDR2 is FQGTGA. Unique molecular identifiers were incorporated when the TCRbeta library was constructed. TCRdb independently ran MiXCR on the PCR reads; one entry per CDR3 protein. The sample comprises around 500,000 distinct CDR3 sequences, 12% of which are singletons, and less than 6.5% rests with the top ten.

This material consisted of PBMCs from the stem cell graft donor, taken from the stem cell graft. This TCR was sampled from a human donor who donated a stem cell graft to a child with combined immunodeficiency. The J gene is TRBJ2-3, the V gene TRBV7-3, with D possibly TRBD1 on 5 matching bases. CDR3 sequence (DNA): TGTGCCAGCAGCCCCCAGGGTGGAGATACGCAGTATTTT. It yields the protein CASSPQGGDTQYF. The whole variable domain, filled in from reference TRBV7-3 and TRBJ2-3, reads GAGVSQTPSNKVTEKGKYVELRCDPISGHTALYWYRQSLGQGPEFLIYFQGTGAADDSGLPNDRFFAVRPEGSVSTLKIQRTERGDSAVYLCASSPQGGDTQYFGPGTRLTVL.